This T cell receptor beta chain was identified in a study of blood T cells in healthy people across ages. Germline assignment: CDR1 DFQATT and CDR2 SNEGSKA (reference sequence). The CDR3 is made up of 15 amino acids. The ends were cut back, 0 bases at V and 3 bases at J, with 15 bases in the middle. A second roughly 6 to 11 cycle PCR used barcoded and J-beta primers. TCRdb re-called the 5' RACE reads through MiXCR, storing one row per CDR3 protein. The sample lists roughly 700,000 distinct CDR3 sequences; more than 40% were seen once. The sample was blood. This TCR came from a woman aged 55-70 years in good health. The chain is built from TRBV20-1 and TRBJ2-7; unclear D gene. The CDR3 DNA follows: TGCAGTGCTAGAGATCTCGCCGGCAGAAACTACGAGCAGTACTTC. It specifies CSARDLAGRNYEQYF.